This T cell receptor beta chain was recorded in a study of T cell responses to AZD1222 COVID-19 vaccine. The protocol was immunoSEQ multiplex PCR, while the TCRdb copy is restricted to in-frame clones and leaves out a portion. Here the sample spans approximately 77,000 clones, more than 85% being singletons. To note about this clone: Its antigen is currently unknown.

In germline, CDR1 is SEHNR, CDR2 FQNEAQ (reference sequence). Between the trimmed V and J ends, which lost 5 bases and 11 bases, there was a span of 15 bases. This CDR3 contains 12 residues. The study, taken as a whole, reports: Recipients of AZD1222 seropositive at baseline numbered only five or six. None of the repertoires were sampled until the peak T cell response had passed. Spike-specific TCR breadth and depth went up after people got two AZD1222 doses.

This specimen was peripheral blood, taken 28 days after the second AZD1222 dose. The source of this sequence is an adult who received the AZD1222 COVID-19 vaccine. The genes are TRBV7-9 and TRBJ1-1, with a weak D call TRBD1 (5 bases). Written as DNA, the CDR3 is TGTGCCAGCAGCCTGGGTGGGGCCAAGGCTTTCTTT. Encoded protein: CASSLGGAKAFF.